This TCR beta chain was sequenced during a study of T cell repertoires in cytomegalovirus infection. Turning to the study itself: Epitope selection comprised recently identified HLA-C-restricted CMV epitopes and well-studied HLA-B-restricted CMV epitopes.

Concerning this clonotype itself: Its antigen is currently unknown.

TCRdb used MiXCR to reprocess the reads, holding one entry per CDR3 protein. The sample comprises about 770,000 distinct CDR3 sequences, 25% to 30% of which are singletons, and under 15% rests with the top ten. Study-level results: Cumulative public TCR beta family frequency identified CMV carriers with the relevant HLA.

Germline lookup yields CDR1 SQVTM and CDR2 ANQGSEA. The V gene end was trimmed by 7 bases and the J gene end by 2 bases; junction bases not matched to a gene: 10. The CDR3 length is 15 residues. The source is a human donor in good health (CMV status not recorded). Some clones in this sample may be carry-over from other donors' samples. This specimen was cultured CD8+ T cells from PBMCs, taken from culture after CMV antigen stimulation. The V gene is TRBV29-1, the J gene TRBJ1-1; 10 bases line up with TRBD1. CDR3 DNA sequence: TGCAGCGCCGATGACAGGGGGCTATACAACACTGAAGCTTTCTTT. Its protein product is CSADDRGLYNTEAFF. The full variable domain, rest sourced from reference TRBV29-1 and TRBJ1-1, is SAVISQKPSRDICQRGTSLTIQCQVDSQVTMMFWYRQQPGQSLTLIATANQGSEATYESGFVIDKFPISRPNLTFSTLTVSNMSPEDSSIYLCSADDRGLYNTEAFFGQGTRLTVV.